This TCR beta chain was identified in a study of T-cell reconstitution after alpha-beta-depleted transplantation in children. The germline CDR1 and CDR2 sequences are SGHAT and FQNNGV. The length of the CDR3 is 16 residues. V lost 3 bases to trimming and J lost 5 bases; unmatched junction nucleotides: 11. This clonotype showed up just a few times. Unique molecular identifiers were used in preparing the TCRbeta library. Each CDR3 protein gets one entry after TCRdb re-called the PCR reads with MiXCR. The sample yields about half a million distinct CDR3 sequences, approximately 13% seen once. The sequences come from PBMCs from the stem cell graft donor, collected from the stem cell graft. This sequence joins TRBV11-2 and TRBJ2-5, with 8 bases that match TRBD2. The TCR was taken from a human donor who donated a stem cell graft to a child with combined immunodeficiency. CDR3 region: CASSLGAGALGETQYF. Here the CDR3 DNA reads TGTGCCAGCAGCTTGGGAGCGGGAGCCTTGGGGGAGACCCAGTACTTC.